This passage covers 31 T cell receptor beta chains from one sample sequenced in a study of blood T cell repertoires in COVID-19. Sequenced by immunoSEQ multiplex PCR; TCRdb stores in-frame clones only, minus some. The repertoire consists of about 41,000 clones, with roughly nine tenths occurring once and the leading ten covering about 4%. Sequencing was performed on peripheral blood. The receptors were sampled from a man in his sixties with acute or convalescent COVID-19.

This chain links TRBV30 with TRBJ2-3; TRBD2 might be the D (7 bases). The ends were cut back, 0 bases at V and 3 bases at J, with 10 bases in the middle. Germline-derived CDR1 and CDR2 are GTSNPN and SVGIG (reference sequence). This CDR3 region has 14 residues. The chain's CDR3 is CAWSVGGGTDTQYF. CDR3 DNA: TGTGCCTGGAGTGTAGGGGGGGGGACAGATACGCAGTATTTT.

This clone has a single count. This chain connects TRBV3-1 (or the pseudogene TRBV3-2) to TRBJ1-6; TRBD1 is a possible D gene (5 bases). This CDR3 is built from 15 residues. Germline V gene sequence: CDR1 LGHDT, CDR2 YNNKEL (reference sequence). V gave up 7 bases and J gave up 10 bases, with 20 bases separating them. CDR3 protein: CASNFRRDEQSPLHF. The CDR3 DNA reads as TGTGCCAGCAATTTCAGGAGGGACGAGCAATCACCCCTCCACTTT.

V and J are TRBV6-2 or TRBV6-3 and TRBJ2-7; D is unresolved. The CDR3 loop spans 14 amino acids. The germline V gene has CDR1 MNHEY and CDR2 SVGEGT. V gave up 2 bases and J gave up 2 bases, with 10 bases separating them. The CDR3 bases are TGTGCCAGCAGTTACGCGCTCACTCCCTACGAGCAGTACTTC. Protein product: CASSYALTPYEQYF.

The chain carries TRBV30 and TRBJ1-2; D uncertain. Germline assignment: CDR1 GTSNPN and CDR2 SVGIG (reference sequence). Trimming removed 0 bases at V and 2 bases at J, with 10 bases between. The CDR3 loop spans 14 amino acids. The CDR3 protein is CAWSVQPMNYGYTF. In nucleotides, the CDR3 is TGTGCCTGGAGTGTACAGCCCATGAACTATGGCTACACCTTC.

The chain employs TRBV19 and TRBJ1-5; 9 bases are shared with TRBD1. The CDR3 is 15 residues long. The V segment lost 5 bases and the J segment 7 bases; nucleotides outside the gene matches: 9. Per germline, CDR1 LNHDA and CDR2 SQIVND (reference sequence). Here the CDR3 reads CASSVRDRELQPQHF. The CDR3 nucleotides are TGTGCCAGTAGTGTCCGGGACAGGGAGTTACAGCCCCAGCATTTT. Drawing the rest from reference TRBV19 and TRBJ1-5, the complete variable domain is DGGITQSPKYLFRKEGQNVTLSCEQNLNHDAMYWYRQDPGQGLRLIYYSQIVNDFQKGDIAEGYSVSREKKESFPLTVTSAQKNPTAFYLCASSVRDRELQPQHFGDGTRLSIL.

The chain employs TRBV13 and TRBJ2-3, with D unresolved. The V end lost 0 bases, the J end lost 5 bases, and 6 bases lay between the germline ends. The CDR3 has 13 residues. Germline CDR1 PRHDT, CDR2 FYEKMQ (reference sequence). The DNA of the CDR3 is TGTGCCAGCAGCTTAGGCCTCAGAGATACGCAGTATTTT. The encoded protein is CASSLGLRDTQYF.

The CDR3 region has the DNA TGTGCCAGCAACCTCAAGGGGGCACAGATGAACACTGAAGCTTTCTTT. It codes for CASNLKGAQMNTEAFF. This chain joins TRBV25-1 and TRBJ1-1; TRBD1 matches at 7 bases. The CDR3 totals 16 residues. CDR1 is MGHDK and CDR2 is SYGVNS in the germline V gene. With 7 bases clipped from V and 0 bases from J, the junction kept 11 bases outside the gene matches.

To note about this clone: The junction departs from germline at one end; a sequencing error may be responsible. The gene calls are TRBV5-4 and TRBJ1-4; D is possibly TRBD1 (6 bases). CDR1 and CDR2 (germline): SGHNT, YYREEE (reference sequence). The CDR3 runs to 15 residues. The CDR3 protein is CASTLGPRTVPELFF. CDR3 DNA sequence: TGTGCCAGCACCTTGGGGCCCAGGACAGTTCCTGAACTGTTTTTT.

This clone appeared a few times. The CDR3 DNA reads as TGTGCCAGCAGTTATTGGGGCGACCGATATACCACCTACGAGCAGTACTTC. Its translation: CASSYWGDRYTTYEQYF. This sequence joins TRBV28 and TRBJ2-7; possible D gene TRBD1, 5 bases. Germline V gene data show CDR1 as MDHEN and CDR2 as SYDVKM. The CDR3 sequence is 17 residues long. Trimming took off 4 bases at V and 2 bases at J, with 21 bases between the two ends.

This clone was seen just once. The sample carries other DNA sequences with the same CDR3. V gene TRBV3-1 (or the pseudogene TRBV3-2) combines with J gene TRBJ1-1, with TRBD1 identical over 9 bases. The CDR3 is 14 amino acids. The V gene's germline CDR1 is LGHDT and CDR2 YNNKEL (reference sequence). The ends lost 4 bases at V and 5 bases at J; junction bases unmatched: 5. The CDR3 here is CASSLGQGRTEAFF. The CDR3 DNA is TGTGCCAGCAGCCTCGGACAGGGGAGGACTGAAGCTTTCTTT.

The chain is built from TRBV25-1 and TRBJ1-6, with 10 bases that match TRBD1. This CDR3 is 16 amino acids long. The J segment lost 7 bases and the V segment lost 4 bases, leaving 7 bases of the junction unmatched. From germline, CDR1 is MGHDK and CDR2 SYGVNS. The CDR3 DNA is TGTGCCAGCAGTGGGACAGGGGGATCGGTAAATTCACCCCTCCACTTT. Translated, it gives CASSGTGGSVNSPLHF.

DNA of the CDR3: TGTGCCAGCAGCGGACAAACACAAGAGACCCAGTACTTC. It translates to CASSGQTQETQYF. The chain has TRBV7-9 and TRBJ2-5; a possible D gene is TRBD1 (5 bases). Per germline, CDR1 SEHNR and CDR2 FQNEAQ (reference sequence). V lost 5 bases and J 2 bases, leaving 9 bases between the germline ends. This CDR3 contains 13 residues.

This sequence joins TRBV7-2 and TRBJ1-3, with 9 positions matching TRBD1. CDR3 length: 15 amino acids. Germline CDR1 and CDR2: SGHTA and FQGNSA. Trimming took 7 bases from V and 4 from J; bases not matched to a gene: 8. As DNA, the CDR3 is TGTGCCAGCACCCAACAGGGGGCGGCCGGAAACACCATATATTTT. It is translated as CASTQQGAAGNTIYF.

CDR3 in DNA: TGTGCCAGCAGTTACGACGGACTCAATCAGCCCCAGCATTTT. Translation: CASSYDGLNQPQHF. The chain is built from TRBV6-6 and TRBJ1-5; D ambiguous. Trimming shortened V by 2 bases and J by 3 bases, and 8 bases separated the two germline ends. Germline CDR1 MNHNY, CDR2 SVGAGI (reference sequence). The CDR3 spans 14 residues.

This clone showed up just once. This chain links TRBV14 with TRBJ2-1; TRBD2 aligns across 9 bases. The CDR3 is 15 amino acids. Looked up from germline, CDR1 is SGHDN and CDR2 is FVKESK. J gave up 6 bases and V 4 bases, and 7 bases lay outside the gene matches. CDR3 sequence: CASSPLAGVLNEQFF. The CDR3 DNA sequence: TGTGCCAGCAGCCCATTAGCGGGGGTACTCAATGAGCAGTTCTTC. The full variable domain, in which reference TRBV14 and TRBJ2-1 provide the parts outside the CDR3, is EAGVTQFPSHSVIEKGQTVTLRCDPISGHDNLYWYRRVMGKEIKFLLHFVKESKQDESGMPNNRFLAERTGGTYSTLKVQPAELEDSGVYFCASSPLAGVLNEQFFGPGTRLTVL.

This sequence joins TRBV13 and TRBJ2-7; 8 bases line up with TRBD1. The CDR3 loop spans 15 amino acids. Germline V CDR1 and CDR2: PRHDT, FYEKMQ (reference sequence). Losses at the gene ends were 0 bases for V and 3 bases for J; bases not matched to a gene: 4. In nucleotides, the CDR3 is TGTGCCAGCAGCTTAGGCGGACAGGGTGTCTACGAGCAGTACTTC. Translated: CASSLGGQGVYEQYF. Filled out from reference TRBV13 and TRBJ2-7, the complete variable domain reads AAGVIQSPRHLIKEKRETATLKCYPIPRHDTVYWYQQGPGQDPQFLISFYEKMQSDKGSIPDRFSAQQFSDYHSELNMSSLELGDSALYFCASSLGGQGVYEQYFGPGTRLTVT.

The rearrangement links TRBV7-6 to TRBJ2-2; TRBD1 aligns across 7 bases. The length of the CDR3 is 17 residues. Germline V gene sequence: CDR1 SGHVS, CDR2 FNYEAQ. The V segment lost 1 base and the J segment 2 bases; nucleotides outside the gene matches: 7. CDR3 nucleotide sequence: TGTGCCAGCAGCTTAGATAGCCAGGGGGACAACACCGGGGAGCTGTTTTTT. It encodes CASSLDSQGDNTGELFF.

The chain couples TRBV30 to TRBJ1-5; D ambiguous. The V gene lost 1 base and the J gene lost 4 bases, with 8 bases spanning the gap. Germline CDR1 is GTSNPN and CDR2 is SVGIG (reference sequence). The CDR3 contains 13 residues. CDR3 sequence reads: CAWSATGNQPQHF. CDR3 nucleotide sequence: TGTGCCTGGAGTGCGACGGGAAATCAGCCCCAGCATTTT. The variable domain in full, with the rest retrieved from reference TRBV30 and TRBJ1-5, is SQTIHQWPATLVQPVGSPLSLECTVEGTSNPNLYWYRQAAGRGLQLLFYSVGIGQISSEVPQNLSASRPQDRQFILSSKKLLLSDSGFYLCAWSATGNQPQHFGDGTRLSIL.

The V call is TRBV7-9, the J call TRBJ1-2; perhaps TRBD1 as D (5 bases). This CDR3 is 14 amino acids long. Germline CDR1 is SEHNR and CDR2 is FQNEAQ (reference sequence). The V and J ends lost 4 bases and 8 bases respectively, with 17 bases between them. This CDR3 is CASSSGGDPWGYTF. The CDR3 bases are TGTGCCAGCAGCTCCGGGGGGGATCCCTGGGGCTACACCTTC.

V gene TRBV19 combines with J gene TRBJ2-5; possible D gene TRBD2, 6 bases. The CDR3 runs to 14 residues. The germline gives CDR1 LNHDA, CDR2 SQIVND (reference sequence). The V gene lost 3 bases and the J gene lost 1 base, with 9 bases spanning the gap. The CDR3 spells CASSIWGVQETQYF. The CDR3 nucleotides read TGTGCCAGTAGTATTTGGGGGGTCCAAGAGACCCAGTACTTC.

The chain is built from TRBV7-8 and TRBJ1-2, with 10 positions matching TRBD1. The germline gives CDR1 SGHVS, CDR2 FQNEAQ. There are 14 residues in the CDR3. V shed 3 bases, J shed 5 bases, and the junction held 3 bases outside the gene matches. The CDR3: CASSFGQGDYGYTF. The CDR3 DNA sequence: TGTGCCAGCAGCTTTGGACAGGGGGATTATGGCTACACCTTC.

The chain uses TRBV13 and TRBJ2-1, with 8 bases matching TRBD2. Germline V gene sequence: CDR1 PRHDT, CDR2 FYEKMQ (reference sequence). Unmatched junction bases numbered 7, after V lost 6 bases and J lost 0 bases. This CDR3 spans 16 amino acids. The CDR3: CASRANGGASYNEQFF. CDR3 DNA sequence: TGTGCCAGCAGGGCAAACGGGGGGGCCTCCTACAATGAGCAGTTCTTC.

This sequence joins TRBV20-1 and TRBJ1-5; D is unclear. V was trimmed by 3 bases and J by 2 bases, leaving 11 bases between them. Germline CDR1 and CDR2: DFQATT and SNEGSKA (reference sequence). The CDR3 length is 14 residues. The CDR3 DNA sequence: TGCAGTGCTAGTCCGGGGAACGGCAATCAGCCCCAGCATTTT. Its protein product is CSASPGNGNQPQHF.

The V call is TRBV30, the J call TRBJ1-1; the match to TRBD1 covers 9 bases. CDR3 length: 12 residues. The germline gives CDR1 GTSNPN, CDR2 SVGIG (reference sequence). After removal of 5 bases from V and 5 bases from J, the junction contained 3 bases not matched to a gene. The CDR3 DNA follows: TGTGCCTGGGACAGGGGGGGGACTGAAGCTTTCTTT. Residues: CAWDRGGTEAFF.

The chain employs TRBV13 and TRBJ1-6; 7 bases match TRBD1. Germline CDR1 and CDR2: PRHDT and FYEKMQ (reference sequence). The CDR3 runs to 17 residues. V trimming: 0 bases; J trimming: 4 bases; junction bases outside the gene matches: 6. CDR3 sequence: CASSLGGTVNYNSPLHF. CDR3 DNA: TGTGCCAGCAGCTTAGGAGGGACAGTGAATTATAATTCACCCCTCCACTTT.

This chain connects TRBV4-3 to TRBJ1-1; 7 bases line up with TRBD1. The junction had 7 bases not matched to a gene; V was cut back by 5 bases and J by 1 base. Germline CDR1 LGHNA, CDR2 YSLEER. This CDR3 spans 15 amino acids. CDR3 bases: TGCGCCAGCAGCGTATCCGGGACAGCGAACACTGAAGCTTTCTTT. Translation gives CASSVSGTANTEAFF.

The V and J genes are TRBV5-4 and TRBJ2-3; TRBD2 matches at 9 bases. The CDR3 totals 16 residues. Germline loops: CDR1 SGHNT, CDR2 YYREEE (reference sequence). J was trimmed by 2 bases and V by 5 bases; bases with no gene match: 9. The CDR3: CASRPSAGGVTDTQYF. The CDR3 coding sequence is TGTGCCAGCAGGCCTAGTGCGGGGGGGGTCACAGATACGCAGTATTTT. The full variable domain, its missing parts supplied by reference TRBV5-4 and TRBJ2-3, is ETGVTQSPTHLIKTRGQQVTLRCSSQSGHNTVSWYQQALGQGPQFIFQYYREEENGRGNFPPRFSGLQFPNYSSELNVNALELDDSALYLCASRPSAGGVTDTQYFGPGTRLTVL.

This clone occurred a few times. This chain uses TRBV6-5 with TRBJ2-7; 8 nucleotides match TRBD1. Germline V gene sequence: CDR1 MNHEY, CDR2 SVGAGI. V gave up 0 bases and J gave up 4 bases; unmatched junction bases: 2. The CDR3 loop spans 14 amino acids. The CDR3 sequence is CASSYSDRAYEQYF. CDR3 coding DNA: TGTGCCAGCAGTTACTCGGACAGGGCTTACGAGCAGTACTTC.

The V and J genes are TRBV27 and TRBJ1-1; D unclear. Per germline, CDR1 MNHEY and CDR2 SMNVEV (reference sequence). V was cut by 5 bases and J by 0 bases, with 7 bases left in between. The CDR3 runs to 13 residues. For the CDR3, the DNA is TGTGCCAGCAGTCTGTCTTTGAACACTGAAGCTTTCTTT. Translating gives CASSLSLNTEAFF.

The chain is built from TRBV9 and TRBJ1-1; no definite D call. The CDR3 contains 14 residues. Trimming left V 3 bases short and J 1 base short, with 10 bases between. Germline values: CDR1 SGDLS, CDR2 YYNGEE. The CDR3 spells CASSAREANTEAFF. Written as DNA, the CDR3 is TGTGCCAGCAGCGCCCGGGAGGCGAACACTGAAGCTTTCTTT.

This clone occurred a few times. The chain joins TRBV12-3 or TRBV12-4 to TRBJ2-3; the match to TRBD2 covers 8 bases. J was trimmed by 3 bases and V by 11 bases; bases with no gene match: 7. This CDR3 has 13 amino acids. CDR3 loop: CASSGGQTDTQYF. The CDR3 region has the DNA TGTGCCTCAAGCGGGGGTCAAACAGATACGCAGTATTTT.